One sample yielded the 10 T cell receptor beta chains listed below, sequenced in a study of T cell responses to AZD1222 COVID-19 vaccine. Data came from immunoSEQ multiplex PCR; TCRdb stores just in-frame clones and leaves some out. The data contain some 58,000 clones, approximately 89% of them seen just once; the ten biggest clones take up over 12%. Sequences were derived from peripheral blood, sampled on day 0 of AZD1222 vaccination. The receptors shown here come from an adult in good health.

V is TRBV11-2 and J is TRBJ2-7; 14 bases align to TRBD2. V lost 5 bases, J lost 9 bases, and 6 bases stayed unmatched. The germline V gene has CDR1 SGHAT and CDR2 FQNNGV. The length of the CDR3 is 14 residues. The chain's CDR3 is CASSPSTSGGGQYF. As DNA, the CDR3 is TGTGCCAGCAGCCCCTCGACTAGCGGGGGGGGGCAGTACTTC.

V usage is TRBV18 and J usage is TRBJ2-7; a possible D gene is TRBD2 (7 bases). V gave up 5 bases and J gave up 4 bases, with 15 bases separating them. The CDR3 length is 14 residues. The germline gives CDR1 KGHSH, CDR2 LQKENI. CDR3 loop: CASSTGTTPYEQYF. The DNA of the CDR3 is TGTGCCAGCTCAACAGGGACTACCCCGTACGAGCAGTACTTC.

The rearrangement joins TRBV11-2 to TRBJ2-2, with 9 bases fitting TRBD1. V shed 6 bases, J shed 7 bases, and the junction held 3 bases outside the gene matches. Germline loops: CDR1 SGHAT, CDR2 FQNNGV. The CDR3 is 13 residues long. The CDR3 DNA reads TGTGCCAGCAGACAGGGGGCCGGCGGGGAGCTGTTTTTT. Translation gives CASRQGAGGELFF.

The rearrangement uses TRBV7-2 and TRBJ2-2; TRBD2 matches at 11 bases. Germline V gene lookup returns CDR1 SGHTA and CDR2 FQGNSA. This CDR3 spans 15 amino acids. With V trimmed by 4 bases and J by 7 bases, 5 bases remained unmatched. Here the CDR3 DNA reads TGTGCCAGCAGCTATCGCGGGACTAGCGGCGGGGAGCTGTTTTTT. This codes for CASSYRGTSGGELFF.

The chain recombines TRBV4-3 with TRBJ2-1, with TRBD1 matching over 8 bases. With 4 bases clipped from V and 15 bases from J, the junction kept 8 bases outside the gene matches. Germline CDR1 is LGHNA and CDR2 is YSLEER. This CDR3 contains 12 residues. The CDR3 nucleotides read TGCGCCAGCAGCCTGTCGGACAGGGCGCTGTTCTTC. This encodes CASSLSDRALFF.

This chain joins TRBV4-1 and TRBJ1-1, with TRBD1 as a possible D gene (6 bases). The CDR3 totals 16 residues. Trimming removed 0 bases at V and 1 base at J, with 12 bases between. Germline V gene lookup returns CDR1 MGHRA and CDR2 YSYEKL. CDR3 sequence: CASSQEGANSNTEAFF. For the CDR3, the DNA is TGCGCCAGCAGCCAAGAGGGGGCGAATTCGAACACTGAAGCTTTCTTT.

The rearrangement links TRBV29-1 to TRBJ1-1; D ambiguous. The CDR3 is made up of 13 amino acids. Germline V lookup: CDR1 SQVTM, CDR2 ANQGSEA. Between the trimmed V and J ends, which lost 4 bases and 0 bases, there was a span of 9 bases. The CDR3 DNA follows: TGCAGCGTTGTAAGGGAGATGAACACTGAAGCTTTCTTT. It yields the protein CSVVREMNTEAFF.

This chain connects TRBV7-8 to TRBJ2-5, with a weak D call TRBD1 (5 bases). This CDR3 spans 14 amino acids. Germline lookup yields CDR1 SGHVS and CDR2 FQNEAQ. Trimming took off 0 bases at V and 6 bases at J, with 11 bases between the two ends. The DNA of the CDR3 is TGTGCCAGCAGCTTAGCAGGGGATGGGAAGACCCAGTACTTC. It specifies CASSLAGDGKTQYF. Looking up the rest from reference TRBV7-8 and TRBJ2-5 gives the full variable domain: GAGVSQSPRYKVAKRGQDVALRCDPISGHVSLFWYQQALGQGPEFLTYFQNEAQLDKSGLPSDRFFAERPEGSVSTLKIQRTQQEDSAVYLCASSLAGDGKTQYFGPGTRLLVL.

This clone has only a few counts. The chain has TRBV5-1 and TRBJ1-1; the D gene is possibly TRBD1 (5 bases). Germline CDR1 and CDR2: SGHRS and YFSETQ. The CDR3 totals 15 residues. The V gene lost 0 bases and the J gene lost 1 base, with 10 bases spanning the gap. This CDR3 reads CASSLDGRANTEAFF. CDR3 DNA: TGCGCCAGCAGCTTGGATGGCAGGGCGAACACTGAAGCTTTCTTT.

This clone has a single count. V gene TRBV20-1 combines with J gene TRBJ1-1; no clear D. Germline V gives CDR1 DFQATT, CDR2 SNEGSKA (reference sequence). CDR3 size: 11 residues. Between the trimmed V and J ends, which lost 2 bases and 10 bases, there was a span of 11 bases. The CDR3: CSARTAALAFF. The CDR3 DNA is TGCAGTGCTAGAACCGCAGCTTTAGCTTTCTTT.